These 11 T cell receptor beta chains were sequenced from one sample in a study of blood T cells in healthy people across ages. Alongside a J-beta primer mix, a sample-barcoded 5' primer served in a second PCR lasting roughly 7 to 11 cycles. TCRdb reprocessed the 5' RACE reads with MiXCR, giving one entry per CDR3 protein. This sample yields fewer than 900,000 distinct CDR3 sequences, of which around 45% are seen a single time; 25% to 35% belongs to the top ten. Sequencing was carried out using blood. These TCRs come from a woman aged 55-70 years in good health.

This chain links TRBV7-2 with TRBJ1-1; maybe TRBD1 (5 bases). V was cut by 6 bases and J by 0 bases, with 11 bases left in between. The CDR3 covers 14 residues. The germline gives CDR1 SGHTA, CDR2 FQGNSA. CDR3 nucleotides: TGTGCCAGCAGGGGAGGGGTGTTGAACACTGAAGCTTTCTTT. It encodes CASRGGVLNTEAFF.

The chain has TRBV9 and TRBJ1-1; D is unclear. This CDR3 is built from 14 residues. The V and J ends lost 0 bases and 1 base respectively, with 7 bases between them. Germline values: CDR1 SGDLS, CDR2 YYNGEE. The CDR3 bases are TGTGCCAGCAGCGTAGGGTATCAGAACACTGAAGCTTTCTTT. It yields the protein CASSVGYQNTEAFF.

This clonotype was detected only once. This chain links TRBV20-1 with TRBJ2-7; D is unresolved. The length of the CDR3 is 15 residues. Germline assignment: CDR1 DFQATT and CDR2 SNEGSKA (reference sequence). Trimming took off 8 bases at V and 3 bases at J, with 23 bases between the two ends. CDR3 sequence reads: CSTASASNSRYEQYF. Here the CDR3 DNA reads TGCAGTACCGCTTCGGCCTCGAACAGCCGCTACGAGCAGTACTTC.

V gene TRBV27 combines with J gene TRBJ2-3, with 12 bases lining up with TRBD2. The CDR3 extends over 16 amino acids. Looked up from germline, CDR1 is MNHEY and CDR2 is SMNVEV (reference sequence). V was clipped by 5 bases and J by 4 bases; unmatched bases: 7. CDR3: CASSASSGRAPDTQYF. The CDR3 nucleotides are TGTGCCAGCAGTGCCTCTAGCGGGAGGGCCCCAGATACGCAGTATTTT.

The chain couples TRBV7-2 to TRBJ2-5, with a possible D match to TRBD1 (6 bases). Trimming took off 2 bases at V and 4 bases at J, with 14 bases between the two ends. From germline, CDR1 is SGHTA and CDR2 FQGNSA. The CDR3 covers 15 residues. CDR3 DNA: TGTGCCAGCAGCTTACGGGGTAGGGGGACAGAGACCCAGTACTTC. It specifies CASSLRGRGTETQYF.

This clonotype was observed a handful of times. The chain combines TRBV7-9 with TRBJ2-7; D is unresolved. Germline V gene lookup returns CDR1 SEHNR and CDR2 FQNEAQ (reference sequence). The CDR3 sequence is 14 residues long. V was cut by 1 base and J by 2 bases, with 9 bases left in between. This chain's CDR3 is CASSLDPGPYEQYF. CDR3 DNA sequence: TGTGCCAGCAGCTTAGATCCGGGTCCCTACGAGCAGTACTTC.

This clonotype has ten or more counts. The rearrangement uses TRBV7-2 and TRBJ2-7; TRBD1 is a possible D gene (5 bases). V shed 6 bases and J shed 4 bases, with 10 bases lying between them. Per germline, CDR1 SGHTA and CDR2 FQGNSA. The CDR3 covers 12 residues. The CDR3 DNA sequence: TGTGCCAGCAGTGACAGAGCTTACGAGCAGTACTTC. This encodes CASSDRAYEQYF.

Only a few counts were recorded for this clonotype. The J gene is TRBJ2-3, the V gene TRBV4-3; 7 bases fit TRBD1. V lost 5 bases to trimming and J lost 1 base; unmatched junction nucleotides: 6. CDR1 is LGHNA and CDR2 is YSLEER in the germline V gene. This CDR3 is 15 amino acids long. CDR3 bases: TGCGCCAGCAGCAGAGGACAGGCACGCACAGATACGCAGTATTTT. Translated: CASSRGQARTDTQYF.

This clonotype has a handful of counts. The chain employs TRBV7-2 and TRBJ2-1, with D perhaps matching TRBD2 (7 bases). The V gene lost 6 bases and the J gene lost 1 base, with 16 bases spanning the gap. The germline V gene has CDR1 SGHTA and CDR2 FQGNSA. This CDR3 contains 16 residues. For the CDR3, the DNA is TGTGCCAGCAGAACACAAAGGGGGGGATCCTACAATGAGCAGTTCTTC. It specifies CASRTQRGGSYNEQFF.

This clonotype was detected a few times. The rearrangement uses TRBV6-2 or TRBV6-3 and TRBJ2-7; D perhaps matches TRBD2 (6 bases). Trimming pared 6 bases from V and 3 bases from J, leaving 15 bases between. Looked up from germline, CDR1 is MNHEY and CDR2 is SVGEGT. There are 14 residues in the CDR3. CDR3 protein: CASSQTTSNYEQYF. CDR3 nucleotide sequence: TGTGCCAGCAGCCAAACCACTAGCAACTACGAGCAGTACTTC.

The chain links TRBV27 to TRBJ2-3, with D maybe TRBD1 (5 bases). V lost 3 bases to trimming and J lost 4 bases, with 14 bases between them. The CDR3 has 15 amino acids. Germline CDR1 MNHEY, CDR2 SMNVEV (reference sequence). The CDR3: CASSFHIKGADTQYF. For the CDR3, the DNA is TGTGCCAGCAGTTTCCATATTAAAGGGGCAGATACGCAGTATTTT.